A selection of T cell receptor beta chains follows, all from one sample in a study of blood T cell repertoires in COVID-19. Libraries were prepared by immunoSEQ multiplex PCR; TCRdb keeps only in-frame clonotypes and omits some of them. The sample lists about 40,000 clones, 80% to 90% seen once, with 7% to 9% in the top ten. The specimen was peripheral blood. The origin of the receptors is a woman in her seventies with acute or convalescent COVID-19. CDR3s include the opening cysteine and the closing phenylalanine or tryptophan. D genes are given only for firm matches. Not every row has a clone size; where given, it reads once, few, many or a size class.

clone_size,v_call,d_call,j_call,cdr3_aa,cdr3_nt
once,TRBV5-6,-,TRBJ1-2,CASSPNTGGGGYTF,TGTGCCAGCAGCCCGAACACGGGGGGAGGCGGCTACACCTTC
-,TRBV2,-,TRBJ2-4,CASSAAEVQYF,TGTGCCAGCAGTGCGGCCGAGGTTCAGTACTTC
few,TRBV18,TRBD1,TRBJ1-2,CASSQGQGDGYTF,TGTGCCAGCTCACAAGGACAGGGCGATGGCTACACCTTC
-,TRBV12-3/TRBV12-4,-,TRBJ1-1,CASSFSFLVRAFF,TGTGCCAGCAGTTTTTCTTTCCTCGTGCGAGCTTTCTTT
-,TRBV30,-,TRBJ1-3,CAWEDWFSGNTIYF,TGTGCCTGGGAAGACTGGTTTTCTGGAAACACCATATATTTT
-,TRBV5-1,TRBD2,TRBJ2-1,CASSSRVAGGSYNEQFF,TGCGCCAGCAGCTCTCGCGTCGCGGGAGGCTCCTACAATGAGCAGTTCTTC
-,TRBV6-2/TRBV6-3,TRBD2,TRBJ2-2,CASSYSLGGVNTGELFF,TGTGCCAGCAGTTACTCCCTCGGGGGGGTGAACACCGGGGAGCTGTTTTTT
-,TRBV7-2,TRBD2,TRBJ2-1,CASSLAGGFYNEQFF,TGTGCCAGCAGCTTAGCGGGAGGGTTCTACAATGAGCAGTTCTTC
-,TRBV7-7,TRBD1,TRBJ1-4,CASSSGTGVEKLFF,TGTGCCAGCAGCTCCGGGACAGGGGTAGAAAAACTGTTTTTT
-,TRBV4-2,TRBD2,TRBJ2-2,CASSLAGRDTGELFF,TGTGCCAGCAGCCTAGCGGGAAGGGACACCGGGGAGCTGTTTTTT
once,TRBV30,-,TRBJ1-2,CAWNLSPTGGDGYTF,TGTGCCTGGAACCTCTCCCCGACAGGAGGAGATGGCTACACCTTC
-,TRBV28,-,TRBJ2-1,CASSLSSGLAYYNEQFF,TGTGCCAGCAGTTTATCGAGCGGGCTAGCGTATTACAATGAGCAGTTCTTC
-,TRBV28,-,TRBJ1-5,CASSFSLGSPNQPQHF,TGTGCCAGCAGTTTTTCTCTCGGGAGCCCCAATCAGCCCCAGCATTTT
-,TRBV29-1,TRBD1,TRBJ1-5,CSVQGANQPQHF,TGCAGCGTCCAGGGGGCCAATCAGCCCCAGCATTTT
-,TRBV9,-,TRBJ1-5,CASSVGQATNQPQHF,TGTGCCAGCAGCGTAGGGCAGGCCACCAATCAGCCCCAGCATTTT
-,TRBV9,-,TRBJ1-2,CASSARNRQIIWGYTF,TGTGCCAGCAGCGCCCGAAACCGACAGATTATTTGGGGCTACACCTTC
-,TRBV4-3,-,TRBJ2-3,CASSQDHGGFTDTQYF,TGCGCCAGCAGCCAAGATCATGGGGGGTTCACAGATACGCAGTATTTT
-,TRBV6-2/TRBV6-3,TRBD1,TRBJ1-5,CASSYSYRGNSPQHF,TGTGCCAGCAGTTACTCGTACAGGGGAAATTCGCCCCAGCATTTT
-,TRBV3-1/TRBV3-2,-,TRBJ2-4,CASSLSGAKNIQYF,TGTGCCAGCAGCCTGTCCGGAGCCAAAAACATTCAGTACTTC
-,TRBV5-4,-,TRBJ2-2,CASSLWTGVNTGELFF,TGTGCCAGCAGCTTGTGGACGGGAGTGAACACCGGGGAGCTGTTTTTT
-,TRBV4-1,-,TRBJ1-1,CASSWAGGTEAFF,TGCGCCAGCAGCTGGGCTGGTGGAACTGAAGCTTTCTTT
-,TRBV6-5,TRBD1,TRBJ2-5,CASRPDREYETQYF,TGTGCCAGCAGACCGGACAGGGAGTATGAGACCCAGTACTTC
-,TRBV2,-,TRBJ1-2,CASSEGSPGSYGYTF,TGTGCCAGCAGTGAAGGTTCACCAGGGTCCTATGGCTACACCTTC
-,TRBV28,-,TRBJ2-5,CASSSPPGRTLVKTQYF,TGTGCCAGCAGCTCTCCACCGGGTCGAACGTTAGTAAAGACCCAGTACTTC
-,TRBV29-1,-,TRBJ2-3,CSVIRGGTQYF,TGCAGCGTTATCAGGGGAGGGACGCAGTATTTT
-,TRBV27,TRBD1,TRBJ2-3,CASTDRERTDTQYF,TGTGCCAGCACAGACAGGGAACGGACAGATACGCAGTATTTT
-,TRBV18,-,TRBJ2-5,CASSTPNGGETQYF,TGTGCCAGCTCAACCCCCAACGGGGGAGAGACCCAGTACTTC
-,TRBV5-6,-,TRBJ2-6,CASSFMGANVLTF,TGTGCCAGCAGCTTCATGGGGGCCAACGTCCTGACTTTC
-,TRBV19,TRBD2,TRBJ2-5,CASGGGGQETQYF,TGTGCCAGTGGCGGGGGGGGCCAAGAGACCCAGTACTTC
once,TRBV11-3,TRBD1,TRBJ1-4,CASSKPGTGGEKLFF,TGTGCCAGCAGCAAACCCGGGACAGGGGGTGAAAAACTGTTTTTT
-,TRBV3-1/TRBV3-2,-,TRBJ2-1,CASSQIGGLRRCGSYNEQFF,TGTGCCAGCAGCCAAATCGGAGGACTACGGCGTTGCGGCTCCTACAATGAGCAGTTCTTC
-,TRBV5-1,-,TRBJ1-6,CASSLGQGNSPLHF,TGCGCCAGCAGCTTGGGACAAGGTAATTCACCCCTCCACTTT
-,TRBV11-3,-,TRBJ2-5,CASSYRGETQYF,TGTGCCAGCAGCTATAGAGGGGAGACCCAGTACTTC
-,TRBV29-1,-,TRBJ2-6,CSVEQGGSGANVLTF,TGCAGCGTTGAGCAAGGGGGCTCTGGGGCCAACGTCCTGACTTTC
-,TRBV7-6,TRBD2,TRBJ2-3,CASSRTSGEITDTQYF,TGTGCCAGCAGCCGGACTAGCGGGGAGATCACAGATACGCAGTATTTT
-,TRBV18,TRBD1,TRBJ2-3,CASSPGQYTDTQYF,TGTGCCAGCTCACCGGGACAGTACACAGATACGCAGTATTTT
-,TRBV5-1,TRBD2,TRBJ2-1,CASRSGGGPNEQFF,TGCGCCAGCAGGAGCGGGGGGGGCCCGAATGAGCAGTTCTTC